The rows below give T cell receptor beta chains drawn from one sample of a study of control samples from healthy donors and cancer patients. This table comes from immunoSEQ multiplex PCR, and its TCRdb copy is limited to in-frame clones, with some not included. In all, the sample yields approximately 190,000 clones. The sequenced sample was blood. The origin of the receptors is a woman aged 30 to 39 in good health. CDR3s include the opening cysteine and the closing phenylalanine or tryptophan. Each record gives: V gene, D gene, J gene, CDR3 DNA, CDR3 protein. D genes are given only for firm matches.

TRBV30	TRBD1	TRBJ1-3	TGTGCCTGGAGTGTCGGGACAGGCCGGATCACCATATATTTT	CAWSVGTGRITIYF
TRBV24-1	.	TRBJ1-3	TGTGCCACCAGTGACACCTCTGGAAACACCATATATTTT	CATSDTSGNTIYF
TRBV30	.	TRBJ2-5	TGTGCCTGGAACTTCGACAGAGAGACCCAGTACTTC	CAWNFDRETQYF
TRBV27	.	TRBJ1-2	TGTGCCAGCAGTTTCCAGGGCCGACGGGGGGCAGACTATGGCTACACCTTC	CASSFQGRRGADYGYTF
TRBV7-2	.	TRBJ1-4	TGTGCCAGCAGCTTGCGTCAGGGACATGAAAAACTGTTTTTT	CASSLRQGHEKLFF
TRBV7-9	.	TRBJ2-2	TGTGCCAGCAGCTCATACATCGGGCAGGGGTCGACCGGGGAGCTGTTTTTT	CASSSYIGQGSTGELFF
TRBV7-6	.	TRBJ2-7	TGTGCCAGCAGCCCGTCGGGCCCGCGGGCCTACGAGCAGTACTTC	CASSPSGPRAYEQYF
TRBV10-3	.	TRBJ2-7	TGTGCCATCAGCGGACAGCCGTACGAGCAGTACTTC	CAISGQPYEQYF
TRBV11-2	.	TRBJ2-4	TGTGCCAGCAGCTTAGGGGGGGCGGTCAAAAACATTCAGTACTTC	CASSLGGAVKNIQYF
TRBV5-1	.	TRBJ1-4	TGCGCCAGCAAACGGGAACCGAATGAAAAACTGTTTTTT	CASKREPNEKLFF
TRBV12-3/TRBV12-4	.	TRBJ2-1	TGTGCCAGCAGTCTACCCTGGGGTGAGCAGTTCTTC	CASSLPWGEQFF
TRBV6-5	TRBD2	TRBJ2-7	TGTGCCAGCAGTTACGAGGCGGGGGGCCCCTACGAGCAGTACTTC	CASSYEAGGPYEQYF
TRBV3-1/TRBV3-2	.	TRBJ1-2	TGTGCCAGCAGGAGGGACGGAGGATATGGCTACACCTTC	CASRRDGGYGYTF
TRBV5-5	TRBD1	TRBJ1-1	TGTGCCAGCAGCCTACCCGGGACAGGGTTGAACACTGAAGCTTTCTTT	CASSLPGTGLNTEAFF
TRBV7-9	.	TRBJ2-3	TGTGCCAGCAGCTTAGCGGTTTTAGGGGGGTCGGCAGATACGCAGTATTTT	CASSLAVLGGSADTQYF
TRBV2	.	TRBJ1-5	TGTGCCAGCAGTGAACTTGGAACAGGAAGAAAGCCCCAGCATTTT	CASSELGTGRKPQHF
TRBV28	.	TRBJ1-2	TGTGCCAGCAGTAAAATAGGGGAAGCTAACTATGGCTACACCTTC	CASSKIGEANYGYTF
TRBV27	.	TRBJ2-7	TGTGCCAGCAGTTTAACGCCCCTCTACGAGCAGTACTTC	CASSLTPLYEQYF
TRBV28	.	TRBJ1-2	TGTGCCAGCCGCACTTCGGGGGGCACCTATGGCTACACCTTC	CASRTSGGTYGYTF
TRBV5-1	.	TRBJ1-2	TGCGCCAGCAGCTTGGGGTTGGGGGATGGCTACACCTTC	CASSLGLGDGYTF
TRBV6-5	TRBD1	TRBJ1-4	TGTGCCAGCAGTTCGACAGGGACAGGTGAAAAACTGTTTTTT	CASSSTGTGEKLFF
TRBV2	.	TRBJ1-5	TGTGCCAGCAGTGAGCCGGGGTTTAGCAATCAGCCCCAGCATTTT	CASSEPGFSNQPQHF
TRBV28	.	TRBJ1-2	TGTGCCAGCAGTTCGATGCTACAGGGACGAGACTATGGCTACACCTTC	CASSSMLQGRDYGYTF
TRBV6-6	.	TRBJ1-6	TGTGCCAGCAGCGCAACCGGGGGAACCCTCCACTTT	CASSATGGTLHF
TRBV7-3	TRBD2	TRBJ2-1	TGTGCCAGCAGCACCGGGACTAGCGCGAATGAGCAGTTCTTC	CASSTGTSANEQFF
TRBV5-1	TRBD1	TRBJ1-1	TGCGCCAGCGGACAGGGAGGCATGAACACTGAAGCTTTCTTT	CASGQGGMNTEAFF
TRBV29-1	.	TRBJ1-1	TGCAGCGTAATAGGGGAGCCGGCTTTCTTT	CSVIGEPAFF
TRBV4-1	.	TRBJ2-4	TGCGCCAGCAGCCAAGGTCATGGGGCCAAAAACATTCAGTACTTC	CASSQGHGAKNIQYF
TRBV12-3/TRBV12-4	TRBD1	TRBJ1-2	TGTGCCAGCACCCCGACAGGGCGTTATGGCTACACCTTC	CASTPTGRYGYTF
TRBV27	.	TRBJ2-1	TGTGCCAGCAGGGCCGGGACATATAGGGACAATGAGCAGTTCTTC	CASRAGTYRDNEQFF
TRBV7-9	.	TRBJ2-1	TGTGCCAGCAGTTTCGGACAGACGATTACCTACAATGAGCAGTTCTTC	CASSFGQTITYNEQFF
TRBV5-4	TRBD2	TRBJ2-1	TGTGCCAGCAGAATTGGGACTAGCGGGGTGAGCTCCTACAATGAGCAGTTCTTC	CASRIGTSGVSSYNEQFF
TRBV6-6	TRBD1	TRBJ1-3	TGTGCCAGCAGTTCGGGACAGGGAGCTGGAAACACCATATATTTT	CASSSGQGAGNTIYF
TRBV11-2	TRBD1	TRBJ2-3	TGTGCCAGCAGCCCGTCTTGGACAGGGGCGAATACGCAGTATTTT	CASSPSWTGANTQYF
TRBV7-9	TRBD1	TRBJ1-2	TGTGCCAGCAGCCCCGACAGGGTCTATGGCTACACCTTC	CASSPDRVYGYTF